Each of the 21 T cell receptor beta chains below was sequenced from the same sample in a study of T cells in Graves' hyperthyroidism and ophthalmopathy. Researchers amplified the TCR beta CDR3 regions from RNA transcripts. Initially, a first-round RT-PCR of the TCR CDR3 employed the HTBI primer set. TCRdb re-called the multiplex PCR reads with MiXCR, one entry per CDR3 protein. The table shows some 270,000 distinct CDR3 sequences, with around 24% occurring only once. Material for sequencing was blood. Receptor source: a woman aged 35 to 49 with Graves' ophthalmopathy.

The gene calls are TRBV28 and TRBJ2-5; weak D call: TRBD2 (5 bases). This CDR3 spans 14 amino acids. The germline gives CDR1 MDHEN, CDR2 SYDVKM. Trimming took 8 bases from V and 2 from J, leaving 15 bases between them. The CDR3 loop is CASRRGPQQETQYF. The CDR3 DNA follows: TGTGCCAGCCGTAGAGGGCCCCAACAAGAGACCCAGTACTTC.

This clonotype was found many times. The chain joins TRBV18 to TRBJ1-1; 7 bases are shared with TRBD1. V trimming: 3 bases; J trimming: 5 bases; junction bases outside the gene matches: 6. The germline V gene encodes CDR1 KGHSH and CDR2 LQKENI. This CDR3 has 14 residues. The CDR3 is CASSPYRGGTEAFF. CDR3 sequence (DNA): TGTGCCAGCTCACCTTACAGGGGAGGGACTGAAGCTTTCTTT.

This clonotype was found many times. This rearrangement joins TRBV29-1 to TRBJ2-5, with D maybe TRBD1 (6 bases). V was pared by 6 bases and J by 3 bases, with 11 bases between. The CDR3 has 12 amino acids. Germline V lookup: CDR1 SQVTM, CDR2 ANQGSEA. The CDR3 reads CSVVQGEETQYF. In nucleotides, the CDR3 is TGCAGCGTAGTACAGGGTGAAGAGACCCAGTACTTC.

This clonotype has ten or more counts. This rearrangement joins TRBV6-1 to TRBJ2-7, with unresolved D. V was pared by 6 bases and J by 4 bases, with 7 bases between. Germline V gene lookup returns CDR1 MNHNS and CDR2 SASEGT. The CDR3 length is 11 residues. This CDR3 reads CASRDKYEQYF. The DNA for the CDR3 is TGTGCCAGCAGAGACAAGTACGAGCAGTACTTC.

This clonotype appeared many times. The chain has TRBV29-1 and TRBJ1-2; 9 positions match TRBD1. The CDR3 length is 12 residues. The V gene's germline CDR1 is SQVTM and CDR2 ANQGSEA. V lost 7 bases to trimming and J lost 4 bases; unmatched junction nucleotides: 4. CDR3 region: CSATGGFYGYTF. The CDR3 nucleotides read TGCAGCGCTACAGGGGGCTTCTATGGCTACACCTTC.

This clonotype has a count of ten or more. This chain links TRBV6-5 with TRBJ2-2; D call uncertain. The length of the CDR3 is 15 residues. The V gene lost 2 bases and the J gene lost 6 bases, with 13 bases spanning the gap. Looked up from germline, CDR1 is MNHEY and CDR2 is SVGAGI. In DNA form, the CDR3 reads TGTGCCAGCAGTTACGACCAAGGACGACCCGGGGAGCTGTTTTTT. It specifies CASSYDQGRPGELFF.

This clonotype was seen at least ten times. This sequence joins TRBV24-1 and TRBJ2-2, with D possibly being TRBD1 (6 bases). CDR1 and CDR2 from the germline V gene are KGHDR and SFDVKD. V lost 3 bases and J lost 5, with 18 bases in between. The CDR3 runs 17 residues. CDR3 sequence reads: CATSDPVPGHKTGELFF. The CDR3 DNA follows: TGTGCCACCAGTGATCCGGTCCCGGGACATAAAACCGGGGAGCTGTTTTTT.

The table lists this clonotype with many counts. The chain recombines TRBV5-1 with TRBJ2-4, with D maybe TRBD1 (5 bases). The CDR3 has 15 amino acids. The ends were cut back, 4 bases at V and 1 base at J, with 12 bases in the middle. From germline, CDR1 is SGHRS and CDR2 YFSETQ. The CDR3 loop is CASSDPGMAKNIQYF. The CDR3 DNA is TGCGCCAGCAGCGACCCAGGGATGGCCAAAAACATTCAGTACTTC.

Ten or more counts support this clonotype. J is TRBJ2-7 and V is TRBV11-2, with TRBD2 identical over 8 bases. The CDR3 length is 17 residues. Germline trimming cut 2 bases from V and 3 bases from J; bases unmatched to any gene: 12. Germline V gives CDR1 SGHAT, CDR2 FQNNGV. This CDR3 reads CASSLTPSGGPRYEQYF. For the CDR3, the DNA is TGTGCCAGCAGCTTAACCCCGAGCGGGGGACCTCGCTACGAGCAGTACTTC.

There are many counts of this clonotype. This chain links TRBV7-9 with TRBJ2-7, with 7 bases lining up with TRBD2. Germline V gene sequence: CDR1 SEHNR, CDR2 FQNEAQ (reference sequence). The CDR3 has 15 amino acids. V shed 5 bases and J 3 bases; nucleotides not matched to a gene: 10. For the CDR3, the DNA is TGTGCCAGCAGCCCCGCCCGGGACTATCTCTACGAGCAGTACTTC. Its protein product is CASSPARDYLYEQYF.

V usage is TRBV5-1 and J usage is TRBJ2-7; 8 bases line up with TRBD1. The CDR3 runs 15 residues. The V and J ends lost 2 bases and 1 base, in that order; junction bases with no gene match: 5. CDR1 is SGHRS, CDR2 YFSETQ, per germline. CDR3 sequence (DNA): TGCGCCAGCAGCTTCACTCAGGGGGCTTCCTACGAGCAGTACTTC. It is translated as CASSFTQGASYEQYF.

CDR3 protein: CASSLGDGNNYGYTF. The CDR3 nucleotides are TGCGCCAGCAGCTTAGGCGACGGGAATAACTATGGCTACACCTTC. The chain couples TRBV5-1 to TRBJ1-2; D is ambiguous. V was clipped by 2 bases and J by 1 base, with 12 bases between them. The CDR3 is made up of 15 amino acids. Germline values: CDR1 SGHRS, CDR2 YFSETQ. Together with reference TRBV5-1 and TRBJ1-2, the CDR3 gives the full variable domain: KAGVTQTPRYLIKTRGQQVTLSCSPISGHRSVSWYQQTPGQGLQFLFEYFSETQRNKGNFPGRFSGRQFSNSRSEMNVSTLELGDSALYLCASSLGDGNNYGYTFGSGTRLTVV.

The chain has TRBV6-5 and TRBJ1-2; D unclear. CDR1 is MNHEY, CDR2 SVGAGI, per germline. CDR3 length: 13 amino acids. V gave up 4 bases and J gave up 2 bases, with 8 bases separating them. The CDR3 DNA sequence: TGTGCCAGCAGTTCTGACAAGAACTATGGCTACACCTTC. This codes for CASSSDKNYGYTF.

This clonotype has a count of ten or more. The chain has TRBV28 and TRBJ1-3; 7 bases are a match to TRBD1. Germline CDR1 reads MDHEN; CDR2 reads SYDVKM. The junction had 5 bases not matched to a gene; V was cut back by 5 bases and J by 7 bases. CDR3 length: 13 residues. The DNA for the CDR3 is TGTGCCAGCAGTCCGACAGGGCCCAACACCATATATTTT. Protein product: CASSPTGPNTIYF. The complete variable domain, with remaining parts taken from reference TRBV28 and TRBJ1-3, reads DVKVTQSSRYLVKRTGEKVFLECVQDMDHENMFWYRQDPGLGLRLIYFSYDVKMKEKGDIPEGYSVSREKKERFSLILESASTNQTSMYLCASSPTGPNTIYFGEGSWLTVV.

The chain links TRBV6-1 to TRBJ2-5, with D unclear. V dropped 6 bases and J dropped 5 bases, with 19 bases sitting between them. Per germline, CDR1 MNHNS and CDR2 SASEGT. The CDR3 sequence is 15 residues long. DNA for the CDR3: TGTGCCAGCAGCCCTAGTCGGCATGATCGGGAGACCCAGTACTTC. This encodes CASSPSRHDRETQYF.

Of note for this clonotype: A much larger clone sits a single nucleotide away, making a read error possible. The chain links TRBV4-1 to TRBJ2-3; no definite D call. The CDR3 has 17 residues. Germline V gene sequence: CDR1 MGHRA, CDR2 YSYEKL. The CDR3 coding sequence is TGCGCCAGCAACCAAGTCTCCTTAAGGAATCCCAGAGGTTCGCAGTATTTT. It codes for CASNQVSLRNPRGSQYF.

This clonotype was seen a few times. The chain combines TRBV12-3 or TRBV12-4 with TRBJ1-1, with D unclear. This CDR3 contains 13 residues. V gave up 8 bases and J gave up 2 bases, with 12 bases separating them. For the CDR3, the DNA is TGTGCCAGCTCGGGCCTCGCCAACACTGAAGCTTTCTTT. Translating gives CASSGLANTEAFF.

This clonotype was seen many times. This chain connects TRBV4-2 to TRBJ2-2; TRBD1 or TRBD2 may be the D gene (5 bases each). The CDR3 runs to 18 residues. Germline V gives CDR1 LGHNA, CDR2 YNFKEQ. V was trimmed by 0 bases and J by 4 bases, leaving 18 bases between them. CDR3 in DNA: TGTGCCAGCAGCCAAGAGACGCGACAAGTGAGGGGCACCGGGGAGCTGTTTTTT. Residues: CASSQETRQVRGTGELFF.

The rearrangement links TRBV19 to TRBJ2-2; D tentatively fits TRBD1 or TRBD2 (5 bases each). Germline CDR1 reads LNHDA; CDR2 reads SQIVND (reference sequence). Trimming shortened V by 3 bases and J by 2 bases, and 10 bases separated the two germline ends. CDR3 length: 15 residues. The CDR3 loop is CASSMGVVNTGELFF. The DNA of the CDR3 is TGTGCCAGTAGTATGGGGGTAGTTAACACCGGGGAGCTGTTTTTT.

This clonotype was found a few times. J is TRBJ1-2 and V is TRBV28; maybe TRBD1 (5 bases). Trimming pared 7 bases from V and 4 bases from J, leaving 16 bases between. Germline V lookup: CDR1 MDHEN, CDR2 SYDVKM. The CDR3 contains 14 residues. The CDR3 DNA sequence: TGTGCCAGCACCCTACCGGGACGGCCCTATGGCTACACCTTC. This codes for CASTLPGRPYGYTF.

This clonotype was observed many times. The chain employs TRBV18 and TRBJ2-7; D may correspond to TRBD1 or TRBD2 (5 bases each). Per germline, CDR1 KGHSH and CDR2 LQKENI. V dropped 3 bases and J dropped 5 bases, with 23 bases sitting between them. This CDR3 is built from 17 residues. As DNA, the CDR3 is TGTGCCAGCTCACCCCCATTGGGGCAGGGACCTTTGAACGAGCAGTACTTC. This codes for CASSPPLGQGPLNEQYF.